This TCR beta chain was documented in a study of neurological immune-mediated disorders. Sequencing runs each yielded over 170 million TCR-beta sequences from 15-18 subjects. TCRdb processed the 5' RACE reads anew with MiXCR; each CDR3 protein has one entry. The sample lists tens of thousands of distinct CDR3 sequences; roughly 3.1% were seen once. Notes on the study in general: The authors found no clinical or MRI feature associated with the multiple sclerosis repertoire cluster. One related-CDR3 cluster, identified by phylogenetic grouping, held the repertoires of 18 of 34 multiple sclerosis patients and was a possible signature. Patients with HTLV-1-associated myelopathy showed the most TCR clonal expansion. Those with multiple sclerosis showed the least, falling below healthy controls.

This clonotype was seen at least ten times. Its antigen is undetermined. Time point here: longitudinal time-point 1 (baseline). This clonotype was obtained from a woman aged 55-70 years with multiple sclerosis. Sequencing was done on a sample of PBMCs.

The CDR3 bases are TGCAGCGTCGCCAGGACCTTTACCGGGGAGCTGTTTTTT. It encodes CSVARTFTGELFF. V usage is TRBV29-1 and J usage is TRBJ2-2; D not certain. Germline CDR1 reads SQVTM; CDR2 reads ANQGSEA. The V and J ends lost 6 bases and 5 bases respectively, with 13 bases between them. The CDR3 length is 13 residues.